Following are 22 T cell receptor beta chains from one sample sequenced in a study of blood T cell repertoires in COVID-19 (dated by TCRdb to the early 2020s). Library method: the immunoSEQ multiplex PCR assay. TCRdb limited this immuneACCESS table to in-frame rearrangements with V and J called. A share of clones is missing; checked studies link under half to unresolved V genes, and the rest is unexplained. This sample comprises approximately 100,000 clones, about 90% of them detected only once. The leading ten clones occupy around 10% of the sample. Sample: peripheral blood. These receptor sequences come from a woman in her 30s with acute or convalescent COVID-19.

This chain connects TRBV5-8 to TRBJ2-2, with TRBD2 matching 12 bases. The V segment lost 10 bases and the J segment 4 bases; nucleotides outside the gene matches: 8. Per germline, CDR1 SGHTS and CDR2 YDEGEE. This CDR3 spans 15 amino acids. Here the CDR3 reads CAAGTSGSFTGELFF. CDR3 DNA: TGTGCCGCCGGGACTAGCGGGTCCTTCACCGGGGAGCTGTTTTTT.

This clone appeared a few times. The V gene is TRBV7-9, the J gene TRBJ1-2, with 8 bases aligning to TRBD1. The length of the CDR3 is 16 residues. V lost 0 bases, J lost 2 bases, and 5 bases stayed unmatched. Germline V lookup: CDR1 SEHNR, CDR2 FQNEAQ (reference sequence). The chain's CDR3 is CASSLATGGENYGYTF. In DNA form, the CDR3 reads TGTGCCAGCAGCTTAGCCACAGGGGGGGAAAACTATGGCTACACCTTC.

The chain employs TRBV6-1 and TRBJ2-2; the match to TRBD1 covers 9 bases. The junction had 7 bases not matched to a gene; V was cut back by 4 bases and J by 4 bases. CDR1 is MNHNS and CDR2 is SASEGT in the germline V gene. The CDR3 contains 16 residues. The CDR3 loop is CASSVGDRVITGELFF. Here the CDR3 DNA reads TGTGCCAGCAGTGTAGGGGACAGGGTGATCACCGGGGAGCTGTTTTTT.

The CDR3 nucleotides are TGTGCCAGCAAACGAGGAGTTTCCTACGAGCAGTACTTC. Translation: CASKRGVSYEQYF. The chain combines TRBV6-5 with TRBJ2-7; D call uncertain. V dropped 7 bases and J dropped 1 base, with 11 bases sitting between them. The CDR3 sequence is 13 residues long. The V gene's germline CDR1 is MNHEY and CDR2 SVGAGI.

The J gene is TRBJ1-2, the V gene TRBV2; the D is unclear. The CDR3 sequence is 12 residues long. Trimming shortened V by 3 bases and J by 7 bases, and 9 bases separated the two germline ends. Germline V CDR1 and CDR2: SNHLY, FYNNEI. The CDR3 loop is CASSDSAFGYTF. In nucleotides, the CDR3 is TGTGCCAGCAGTGACAGCGCTTTTGGCTACACCTTC. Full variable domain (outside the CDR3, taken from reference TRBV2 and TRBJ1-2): EPEVTQTPSHQVTQMGQEVILRCVPISNHLYFYWYRQILGQKVEFLVSFYNNEISEKSEIFDDQFSVERPDGSNFTLKIRSTKLEDSAMYFCASSDSAFGYTFGSGTRLTVV.

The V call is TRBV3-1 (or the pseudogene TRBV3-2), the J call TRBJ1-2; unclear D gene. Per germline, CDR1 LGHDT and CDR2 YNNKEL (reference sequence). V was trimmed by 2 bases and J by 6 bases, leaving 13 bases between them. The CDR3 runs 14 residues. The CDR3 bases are TGTGCCAGCAGCCAAAACGTCCCCGGGGATGGCTACACCTTC. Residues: CASSQNVPGDGYTF.

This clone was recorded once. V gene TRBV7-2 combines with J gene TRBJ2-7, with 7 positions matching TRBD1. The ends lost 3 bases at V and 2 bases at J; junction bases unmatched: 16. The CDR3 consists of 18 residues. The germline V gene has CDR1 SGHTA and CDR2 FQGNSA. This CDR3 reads CASSFFPGQAHETYEQYF. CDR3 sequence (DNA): TGTGCCAGCAGCTTTTTTCCCGGACAGGCCCACGAAACCTACGAGCAGTACTTC.

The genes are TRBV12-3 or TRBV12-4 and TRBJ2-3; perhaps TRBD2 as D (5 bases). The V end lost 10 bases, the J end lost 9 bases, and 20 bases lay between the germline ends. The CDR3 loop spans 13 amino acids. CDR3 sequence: CAILDYPEGTQYF. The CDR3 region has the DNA TGTGCCATCCTCGACTACCCCGAGGGCACGCAGTATTTT.

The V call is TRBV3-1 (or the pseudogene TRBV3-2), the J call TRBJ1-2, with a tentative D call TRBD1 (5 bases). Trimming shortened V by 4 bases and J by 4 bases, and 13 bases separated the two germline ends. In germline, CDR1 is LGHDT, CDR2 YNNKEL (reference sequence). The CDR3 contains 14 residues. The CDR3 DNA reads TGTGCCAGCAGCCTCACGGAGGGGTTCTATGGCTACACCTTC. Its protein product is CASSLTEGFYGYTF.

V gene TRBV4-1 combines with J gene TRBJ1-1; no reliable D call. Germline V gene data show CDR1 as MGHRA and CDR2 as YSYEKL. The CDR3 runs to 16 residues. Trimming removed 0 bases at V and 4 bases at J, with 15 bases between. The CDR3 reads CASSQDPGPGSTEAFF. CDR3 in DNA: TGCGCCAGCAGCCAAGATCCGGGTCCCGGGAGCACTGAAGCTTTCTTT.

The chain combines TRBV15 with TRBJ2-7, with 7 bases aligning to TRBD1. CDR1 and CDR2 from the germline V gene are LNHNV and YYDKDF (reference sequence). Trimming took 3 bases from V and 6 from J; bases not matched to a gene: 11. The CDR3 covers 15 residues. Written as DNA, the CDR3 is TGTGCCACCAGCAGTCCTGGACAGGCCCGAAGCGAGCAGTACTTC. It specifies CATSSPGQARSEQYF.

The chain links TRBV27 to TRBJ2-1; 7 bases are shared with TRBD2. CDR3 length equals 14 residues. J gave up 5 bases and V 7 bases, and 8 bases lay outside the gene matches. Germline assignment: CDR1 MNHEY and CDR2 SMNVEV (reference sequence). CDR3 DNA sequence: TGTGCCAGCACCTACGGGGGGAAGAACAATGAGCAGTTCTTC. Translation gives CASTYGGKNNEQFF.

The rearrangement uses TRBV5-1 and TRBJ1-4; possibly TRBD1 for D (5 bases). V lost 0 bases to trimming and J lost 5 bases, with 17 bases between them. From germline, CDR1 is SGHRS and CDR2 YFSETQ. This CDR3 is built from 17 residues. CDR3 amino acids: CASSLAPIDRLNEKLFF. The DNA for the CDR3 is TGCGCCAGCAGCTTGGCCCCTATAGACAGATTAAATGAAAAACTGTTTTTT.

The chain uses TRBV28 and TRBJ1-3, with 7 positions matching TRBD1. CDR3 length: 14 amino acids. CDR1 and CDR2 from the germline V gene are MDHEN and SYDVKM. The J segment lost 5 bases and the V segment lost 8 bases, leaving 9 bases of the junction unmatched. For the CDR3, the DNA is TGTGCCAGCGCCTTGGGACAGACCCGAAACACCATATATTTT. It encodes CASALGQTRNTIYF.

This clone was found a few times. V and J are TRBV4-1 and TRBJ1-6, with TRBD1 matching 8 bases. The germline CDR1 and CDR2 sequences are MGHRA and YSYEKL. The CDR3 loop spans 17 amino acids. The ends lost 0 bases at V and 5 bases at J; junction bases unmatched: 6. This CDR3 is CASSQEARQGNNSPLHF. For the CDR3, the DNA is TGCGCCAGCAGCCAAGAGGCCAGACAGGGGAATAATTCACCCCTCCACTTT.

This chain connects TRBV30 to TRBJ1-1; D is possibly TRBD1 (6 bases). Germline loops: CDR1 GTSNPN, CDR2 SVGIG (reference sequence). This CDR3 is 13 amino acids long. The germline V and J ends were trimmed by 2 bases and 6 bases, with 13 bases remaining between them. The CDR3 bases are TGTGCCTGGAGTTCGCAAGGGGGACCTGAAGCTTTCTTT. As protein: CAWSSQGGPEAFF.

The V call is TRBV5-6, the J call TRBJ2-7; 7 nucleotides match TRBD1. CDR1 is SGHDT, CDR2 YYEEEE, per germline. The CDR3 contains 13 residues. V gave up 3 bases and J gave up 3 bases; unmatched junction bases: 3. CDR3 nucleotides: TGTGCCAGCAGCTATGGACAGGACTACGAGCAGTACTTC. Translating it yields CASSYGQDYEQYF.

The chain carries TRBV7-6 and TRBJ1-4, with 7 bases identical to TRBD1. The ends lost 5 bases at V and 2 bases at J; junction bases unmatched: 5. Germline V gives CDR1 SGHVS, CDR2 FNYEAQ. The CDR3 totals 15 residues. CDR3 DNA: TGTGCCAGCAGCCCACAGGGGTGGACTAATGAAAAACTGTTTTTT. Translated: CASSPQGWTNEKLFF. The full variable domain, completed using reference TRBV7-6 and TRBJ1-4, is GAGVSQSPRYKVTKRGQDVALRCDPISGHVSLYWYRQALGQGPEFLTYFNYEAQQDKSGLPNDRFSAERPEGSISTLTIQRTEQRDSAMYRCASSPQGWTNEKLFFGSGTQLSVL.

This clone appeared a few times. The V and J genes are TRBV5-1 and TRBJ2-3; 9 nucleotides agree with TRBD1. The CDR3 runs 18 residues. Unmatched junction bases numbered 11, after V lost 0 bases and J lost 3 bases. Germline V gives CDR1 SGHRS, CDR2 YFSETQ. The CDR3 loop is CASSLEGQGVTRTDTQYF. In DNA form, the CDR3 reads TGCGCCAGCAGCTTGGAGGGACAGGGTGTGACTCGGACAGATACGCAGTATTTT.

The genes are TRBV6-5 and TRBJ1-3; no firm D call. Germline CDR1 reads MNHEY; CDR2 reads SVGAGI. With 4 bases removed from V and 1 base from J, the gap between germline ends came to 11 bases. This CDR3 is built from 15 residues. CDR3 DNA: TGTGCCAGCAGTTCCCGTGGAGGTTCTGGAAACACCATATATTTT. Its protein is CASSSRGGSGNTIYF.

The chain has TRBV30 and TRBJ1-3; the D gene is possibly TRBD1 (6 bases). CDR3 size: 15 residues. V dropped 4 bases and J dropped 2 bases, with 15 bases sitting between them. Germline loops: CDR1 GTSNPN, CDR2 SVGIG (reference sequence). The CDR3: CAWTSQGYPGNTIYF. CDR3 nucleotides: TGTGCCTGGACCTCCCAGGGGTACCCTGGAAACACCATATATTTT.

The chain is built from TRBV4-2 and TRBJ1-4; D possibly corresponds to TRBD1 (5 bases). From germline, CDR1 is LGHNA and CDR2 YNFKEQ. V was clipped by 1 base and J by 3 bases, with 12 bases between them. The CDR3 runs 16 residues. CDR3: CASSQVLQGSNEKLFF. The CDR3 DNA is TGTGCCAGCAGCCAAGTACTTCAGGGATCTAATGAAAAACTGTTTTTT.